The 15 T cell receptor beta chains below come from one sample, sequenced in a study of T-cell reconstitution after alpha-beta-depleted transplantation in children. For TCRbeta, the library was prepared with unique molecular identifiers. TCRdb recomputed calls from the PCR reads with MiXCR, one row per CDR3 protein. Of a few hundred thousand distinct CDR3 sequences in the sample, 10% to 15% were seen once. The sequences come from PBMCs, mostly from graft donor cells, collected 360 days after TCRalphabeta/CD19-depleted stem cell transplant. The source of these receptors is a male patient under 18 who had a stem cell transplant for acute myeloid leukemia, so the T cells may come from the graft donor.

This clonotype was observed a few times. Here the CDR3 DNA reads TGTGCCAGCAGCCGAACATTGAAGATTGAGGGGTGGCCTTCCTACGAGCAGTACTTC. Residues: CASSRTLKIEGWPSYEQYF. V and J are TRBV7-2 and TRBJ2-7; possibly TRBD1 or TRBD2 for D (5 bases each). Trimming cost V 5 bases and J 1 base, with 27 bases left between them. The CDR3 totals 19 residues. Germline V CDR1 and CDR2: SGHTA, FQGNSA.

The V call is TRBV20-1, the J call TRBJ2-1; D not resolved. The CDR3 has 11 amino acids. The germline V and J ends were trimmed by 3 bases and 4 bases, with 4 bases remaining between them. CDR1 and CDR2 from the germline V gene are DFQATT and SNEGSKA (reference sequence). The CDR3 loop reads CSASVYNEQFF. Written as DNA, the CDR3 is TGCAGTGCTAGTGTTTACAATGAGCAGTTCTTC.

This clonotype was counted at least ten times. V is TRBV24-1 and J is TRBJ2-1, with unresolved D. Germline V gives CDR1 KGHDR, CDR2 SFDVKD. The CDR3 is 12 amino acids. Trimming took off 5 bases at V and 4 bases at J, with 5 bases between the two ends. CDR3 nucleotides: TGTGCCACCAGTGGGGCTTACAATGAGCAGTTCTTC. Translated, it gives CATSGAYNEQFF.

The genes are TRBV2 and TRBJ2-5, with a weak D call TRBD1 (6 bases). Between the trimmed V and J ends, which lost 8 bases and 2 bases, there was a span of 15 bases. CDR1 is SNHLY and CDR2 is FYNNEI in the germline V gene. The CDR3 sequence is 14 residues long. Here the CDR3 reads CASRQGTLQETQYF. Written as DNA, the CDR3 is TGTGCCAGCCGGCAGGGGACCTTACAAGAGACCCAGTACTTC.

This clonotype was seen a handful of times. This chain joins TRBV6-1 and TRBJ1-6; 7 bases are a match to TRBD1. V shed 6 bases, J shed 7 bases, and the junction held 9 bases outside the gene matches. The CDR3 contains 15 residues. Germline loops: CDR1 MNHNS, CDR2 SASEGT. The CDR3 nucleotides are TGTGCCAGCAGCCTCTCCCCGGGACAGAATTCACCCCTCCACTTT. Translating gives CASSLSPGQNSPLHF.

The rearrangement joins TRBV7-9 to TRBJ2-7; either TRBD1 or TRBD2 may supply D (5 bases each). V was trimmed by 4 bases and J by 1 base, leaving 17 bases between them. There are 16 residues in the CDR3. CDR1 SEHNR and CDR2 FQNEAQ come from the germline V gene (reference sequence). The CDR3 DNA reads TGTGCCAGCAGCTACCTGGGGGTGTCGAAGTCCTACGAGCAGTACTTC. Encoded protein: CASSYLGVSKSYEQYF.

This clonotype came up many times. The V and J genes are TRBV27 and TRBJ1-1; 7 nucleotides align to TRBD1. The germline V gene has CDR1 MNHEY and CDR2 SMNVEV (reference sequence). The V gene end was trimmed by 3 bases and the J gene end by 4 bases; junction bases not matched to a gene: 8. The CDR3 contains 15 residues. The CDR3 DNA reads as TGTGCCAGCAGTTTGGTCCCACAGGGGTTCACTGAAGCTTTCTTT. It translates to CASSLVPQGFTEAFF.

This clonotype appeared many times. The gene calls are TRBV27 and TRBJ2-7, with D tentatively TRBD1 or TRBD2 (5 bases each). The V gene's germline CDR1 is MNHEY and CDR2 SMNVEV (reference sequence). V gave up 3 bases and J gave up 6 bases, with 9 bases separating them. This CDR3 contains 12 residues. Written as DNA, the CDR3 is TGTGCCAGCAGTTTTTATGGGGGCGAGCAGTACTTC. Residues: CASSFYGGEQYF.

In this sample, this clonotype turned up a few times. The chain uses TRBV15 and TRBJ2-5, with a tentative D call TRBD1 (7 bases). Germline V lookup: CDR1 LNHNV, CDR2 YYDKDF (reference sequence). The CDR3 spans 17 residues. With 0 bases removed from V and 6 bases from J, the gap between germline ends came to 20 bases. Here the CDR3 DNA reads TGTGCCACCAGCAGAGATCACGGTCCAGGGGGGCTGAAGACCCAGTACTTC. As protein: CATSRDHGPGGLKTQYF.

This clonotype was picked up a small number of times. The V and J genes are TRBV3-1 and TRBJ1-2; 9 bases align to TRBD1. CDR1 and CDR2 (germline): LGHDT, YNNKEL (reference sequence). Unmatched junction bases numbered 1, after V lost 2 bases and J lost 3 bases. The CDR3 is 14 residues long. The CDR3 loop is CASSQTGGDYGYTF. The CDR3 nucleotides read TGTGCCAGCAGCCAAACAGGGGGCGACTATGGCTACACCTTC.

This clonotype was picked up many times. V and J are TRBV12-3 or TRBV12-4 and TRBJ2-3, with TRBD1 matching 7 bases. The V segment lost 4 bases and the J segment 5 bases; nucleotides outside the gene matches: 6. The CDR3 runs 14 residues. Here the CDR3 DNA reads TGTGCCAGCAGTTCCCAGGGGGTCATAGATACGCAGTATTTT. Translation gives CASSSQGVIDTQYF.

V is TRBV14 and J is TRBJ2-5, with D maybe TRBD2 (6 bases). CDR3 length: 17 amino acids. V was cut by 0 bases and J by 2 bases, with 16 bases left in between. In germline, CDR1 is SGHDN, CDR2 FVKESK. CDR3 DNA: TGTGCCAGCAGCCAAGACAGAGCTATAGCGGCGCAAGAGACCCAGTACTTC. Protein: CASSQDRAIAAQETQYF.

This sequence joins TRBV15 and TRBJ2-7, with 11 nucleotides matching TRBD2. Germline V gene sequence: CDR1 LNHNV, CDR2 YYDKDF (reference sequence). V shed 7 bases, J shed 1 base, and the junction held 15 bases outside the gene matches. The CDR3 contains 18 residues. CDR3 residues: CATITTALAGVRSYEQYF. CDR3 DNA: TGTGCCACCATCACTACCGCACTAGCGGGAGTTCGGTCCTACGAGCAGTACTTC. Full variable domain (missing parts from reference TRBV15 and TRBJ2-7): DAMVIQNPRYQVTQFGKPVTLSCSQTLNHNVMYWYQQKSSQAPKLLFHYYDKDFNNEADTPDNFQSRRPNTSFCFLDIRSPGLGDTAMYLCATITTALAGVRSYEQYFGPGTRLTVT.

This clonotype showed up just a few times. This chain uses TRBV20-1 with TRBJ2-7; unclear D gene. Trimming pared 3 bases from V and 2 bases from J, leaving 8 bases between. This CDR3 is 12 amino acids long. Looked up from germline, CDR1 is DFQATT and CDR2 is SNEGSKA (reference sequence). The CDR3 loop reads CSASYATYEQYF. The CDR3 DNA is TGCAGTGCTAGCTACGCTACCTACGAGCAGTACTTC.

This clonotype has just a few counts. The chain joins TRBV6-5 to TRBJ2-5; 7 bases are shared with TRBD1. With V trimmed by 2 bases and J by 5 bases, 8 bases remained unmatched. Germline lookup yields CDR1 MNHEY and CDR2 SVGAGI. This CDR3 spans 15 amino acids. In nucleotides, the CDR3 is TGTGCCAGCAGTTACCTAGGGGGCCCCTCGGAGACCCAGTACTTC. This sequence encodes CASSYLGGPSETQYF.